Shown below are 5 T cell receptor beta chains from a single sample sequenced in a study of cytomegalovirus exposure and HLA in healthy donors. The PCR employed 60 Vbeta primers together with 13 Jbeta primers. Using immunoSEQ multiplex PCR, the repertoire was profiled, and TCRdb retains in-frame clones only, with some absent. The sample consists of 110,000 to 150,000 clones, over 8% of them appearing once. The material sequenced was PBMCs. Every receptor here comes from a male donor in good health and CMV-seronegative.

V usage is TRBV18 and J usage is TRBJ1-1; D is unclear. The germline V and J ends were trimmed by 5 bases and 4 bases, with 11 bases remaining between them. The CDR3 contains 13 residues. CDR1 and CDR2 from the germline V gene are KGHSH and LQKENI. In DNA form, the CDR3 reads TGTGCCAGCTCATCCCTTGAGAGCACTGAAGCTTTCTTT. The encoded protein is CASSSLESTEAFF.

This clone has a handful of counts. This CDR3 is CASSFWAPPEQYF. CDR3 sequence (DNA): TGTGCCAGCAGTTTCTGGGCGCCACCCGAGCAGTACTTC. The V and J genes are TRBV28 and TRBJ2-7; D is undetermined. This CDR3 comprises 13 residues. Trimming left V 3 bases short and J 6 bases short, with 12 bases between. The V gene's germline CDR1 is MDHEN and CDR2 SYDVKM.

This clone was detected only a few times. This chain joins TRBV27 and TRBJ1-6, with 8 nucleotides matching TRBD1. This CDR3 region has 16 residues. With V trimmed by 7 bases and J by 7 bases, 12 bases remained unmatched. Germline CDR1 MNHEY, CDR2 SMNVEV (reference sequence). In DNA form, the CDR3 reads TGTGCCAGCACCCCCTTAGGCAGGGGGCAAAATTCACCCCTCCACTTT. Translated, it gives CASTPLGRGQNSPLHF.

This rearrangement joins TRBV27 to TRBJ2-7; 7 bases map to TRBD2. CDR3 length equals 15 residues. J lost 2 bases, V lost 2 bases, and 6 bases had no gene match. CDR1 and CDR2 from the germline V gene are MNHEY and SMNVEV (reference sequence). This CDR3 reads CASSLRASGTYEQYF. Here the CDR3 DNA reads TGTGCCAGCAGTTTAAGGGCTAGCGGCACCTACGAGCAGTACTTC.

This clone was counted only a few times. This chain links TRBV2 with TRBJ1-2, with 7 bases aligning to TRBD1. V was pared by 1 base and J by 6 bases, with 5 bases of the junction left unmatched. Germline assignment: CDR1 SNHLY and CDR2 FYNNEI. CDR3 length equals 14 residues. The CDR3 DNA follows: TGTGCCAGCAGTGAAGTGAGAGGGGGCAATGGCTACACCTTC. It encodes CASSEVRGGNGYTF.